This T cell receptor (beta chain) comes out of a study of T cells after posttransplantation cyclophosphamide. Study-wide results and caveats: Skin or GI-infiltrating T cells shared few TRB sequences with blood. Later blood repertoires were often dominated by clones from the donor CD8+ memory compartment.

Here immunoSEQ multiplex PCR was the method, and the copy in TCRdb shows in-frame clones only, minus some. The sample yields about 22,000 clones, around 90% seen once. Controls had myeloablative marrow grafts with methotrexate and calcineurin inhibitor, sampled at 1 year. Note on this clone: Its antigen is still unknown.

This CDR3 has 17 amino acids. V shed 1 base and J 4 bases; nucleotides not matched to a gene: 8. The germline V gene encodes CDR1 SGHRS and CDR2 YFSETQ. The TCR originated in a female patient aged 50-59 years who received an allogeneic stem cell transplant from an unrelated donor, was CMV-positive, and had chronic GVHD only. The graft donor may have contributed some T cells. The rearrangement joins TRBV5-1 to TRBJ2-5; 12 positions agree with TRBD2. The source was PBMCs, collected after an allogeneic stem cell transplant with a calcineurin inhibitor and methotrexate. CDR3 residues: CASSLLAGGLIPETQYF. DNA for the CDR3: TGCGCCAGCAGCTTGCTAGCGGGAGGGCTAATACCAGAGACCCAGTACTTC.